A single sample gave rise to the 11 T cell receptor beta chains below, sequenced in a study of cytomegalovirus exposure and HLA in healthy donors. The PCR ran on 60 Vbeta and 13 Jbeta primers. Produced via immunoSEQ multiplex PCR; TCRdb's table is partial and in-frame only. The sample yields 150,000 to 200,000 clones, 65% to 85% seen once. Sequencing was performed on PBMCs. Source of these receptors: a woman between 40 and 55 years old in good health and CMV-seropositive.

This chain joins TRBV27 and TRBJ2-5, with 9 nucleotides matching TRBD1. This CDR3 contains 18 residues. V lost 3 bases to trimming and J lost 1 base; unmatched junction nucleotides: 12. The germline gives CDR1 MNHEY, CDR2 SMNVEV (reference sequence). The CDR3 loop is CASSFGWRETGGQETQYF. The CDR3 nucleotides read TGTGCCAGCAGTTTTGGCTGGCGCGAGACAGGGGGCCAAGAGACCCAGTACTTC.

This clone was picked up one time. This chain links TRBV7-9 with TRBJ2-3; no clear D gene. Trimming removed 3 bases from V and 2 bases from J, with 3 bases in between. Germline CDR1 and CDR2: SEHNR and FQNEAQ (reference sequence). This CDR3 contains 12 residues. Written as DNA, the CDR3 is TGTGCCAGCAGCTTGTACACAGATACGCAGTATTTT. This gives the protein CASSLYTDTQYF.

The chain joins TRBV18 to TRBJ2-1, with TRBD1 matching over 8 bases. This CDR3 has 13 residues. J was trimmed by 8 bases and V by 2 bases; bases with no gene match: 2. The germline V gene has CDR1 KGHSH and CDR2 LQKENI. CDR3 protein: CASSPGQGYEQFF. CDR3 nucleotides: TGTGCCAGCTCACCAGGACAGGGCTATGAGCAGTTCTTC.

This clone came up a few times. The chain couples TRBV4-3 to TRBJ2-3; 9 bases fit TRBD1. Trimming removed 0 bases from V and 11 bases from J; junction bases left unmatched: 6. CDR1 is LGHNA, CDR2 YSLEER, per germline. This CDR3 contains 14 residues. This CDR3 reads CASSQDSGTGQQYF. The CDR3 nucleotides are TGCGCCAGCAGCCAAGATTCGGGGACAGGGCAGCAGTATTTT.

The chain is built from TRBV6-6 and TRBJ1-1; possibly TRBD1 for D (6 bases). Trimming removed 4 bases at V and 0 bases at J, with 12 bases between. The germline gives CDR1 MNHNY, CDR2 SVGAGI (reference sequence). The CDR3 extends over 15 amino acids. The CDR3 nucleotides read TGTGCCAGCAGTTCGCCCAGGGGCATGAACACTGAAGCTTTCTTT. Amino acid sequence: CASSSPRGMNTEAFF.

The chain uses TRBV5-1 and TRBJ1-1, with D maybe TRBD1 (6 bases). Trimming stripped 2 bases from V and 2 bases from J, with 13 bases between. CDR3 length: 15 amino acids. Germline values: CDR1 SGHRS, CDR2 YFSETQ. The CDR3 loop is CASSFQGTSNTEAFF. CDR3 coding DNA: TGCGCCAGCAGCTTCCAGGGGACGTCAAACACTGAAGCTTTCTTT.

The chain joins TRBV6-5 to TRBJ1-1; 7 nucleotides match TRBD1. The germline V gene encodes CDR1 MNHEY and CDR2 SVGAGI. J lost 1 base, V lost 5 bases, and 1 base had no gene match. The length of the CDR3 is 13 residues. CDR3 in amino acids: CASSDRENTEAFF. CDR3 nucleotides: TGTGCCAGCAGTGACAGGGAGAACACTGAAGCTTTCTTT.

This clone was picked up one time. The V gene is TRBV7-8, the J gene TRBJ1-3, with 7 bases that match TRBD1. Unmatched junction bases numbered 3, after V lost 1 base and J lost 3 bases. Germline CDR1 and CDR2: SGHVS and FQNEAQ. This CDR3 has 15 residues. CDR3 residues: CASSLVGTDGNTIYF. The CDR3 region has the DNA TGTGCCAGCAGCTTAGTCGGGACAGATGGAAACACCATATATTTT.

This clone has more than one count but fewer than ten. The chain couples TRBV7-9 to TRBJ1-1; D gene unclear. The ends were cut back, 7 bases at V and 5 bases at J, with 11 bases in the middle. Germline V CDR1 and CDR2: SEHNR, FQNEAQ (reference sequence). This CDR3 contains 12 residues. The DNA of the CDR3 is TGTGCCAGCACGATGGGAGGGACTGAAGCTTTCTTT. This codes for CASTMGGTEAFF.

V and J are TRBV6-1 and TRBJ1-2; no clear D. CDR1 is MNHNS and CDR2 is SASEGT in the germline V gene. The V gene lost 7 bases and the J gene lost 7 bases, with 13 bases spanning the gap. The CDR3 extends over 12 amino acids. Here the CDR3 DNA reads TGTGCCAGCACCGAACCCGGGAGTGGCTACACCTTC. As protein: CASTEPGSGYTF.

This clone has more than one count but fewer than ten. The chain joins TRBV2 to TRBJ1-1, with D maybe TRBD1 (6 bases). This CDR3 is 12 amino acids long. Germline V CDR1 and CDR2: SNHLY, FYNNEI. V lost 5 bases and J lost 8, with 12 bases in between. Here the CDR3 DNA reads TGTGCCAGCAGTCCGACCGACAGGGAAGCTTTCTTT. Protein sequence: CASSPTDREAFF.